This TCR beta chain was recovered during a study of OX40 agonist ivuxolimab in advanced cancers. In the study overall: Allowance was made for prior anti-PD-1, anti-PD-L1 or anti-CTLA-4 therapy, and roughly 40% had some.

CDR3 length: 14 residues. Trimming left V 7 bases short and J 4 bases short, with 13 bases between. Germline values: CDR1 LNHDA, CDR2 SQIVND (reference sequence). The cohort excluded patients with autoimmune disease history or systemic immunosuppression. TCRdb's copy holds only in-frame clones and misses some; the assay was immunoSEQ multiplex PCR. The data contain 40,000 to 60,000 clones, around 90% of them singletons. The V call is TRBV19, the J call TRBJ1-4; D is ambiguous. The input for sequencing was CD4+ or CD8+ T cells sorted from blood, taken in a trial of the OX40 agonist ivuxolimab. The origin of this receptor is an adult with an advanced solid tumor such as melanoma, head and neck, liver or kidney cancer. The CDR3 is CASTESGFNEKLFF. The CDR3, as DNA: TGTGCCAGTACCGAATCGGGGTTTAATGAAAAACTGTTTTTT.